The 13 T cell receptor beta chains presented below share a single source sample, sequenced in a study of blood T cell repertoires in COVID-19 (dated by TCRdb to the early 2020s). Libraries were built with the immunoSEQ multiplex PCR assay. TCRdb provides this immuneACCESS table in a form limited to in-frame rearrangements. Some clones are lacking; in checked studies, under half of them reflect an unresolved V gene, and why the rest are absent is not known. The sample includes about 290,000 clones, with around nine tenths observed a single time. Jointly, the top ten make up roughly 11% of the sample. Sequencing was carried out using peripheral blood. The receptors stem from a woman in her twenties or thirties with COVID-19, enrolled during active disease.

CDR3 loop: CSVGLGQGIPGSYNEQFF. The CDR3 DNA reads as TGCAGCGTTGGTTTAGGACAGGGGATCCCAGGCTCCTACAATGAGCAGTTCTTC. The rearrangement links TRBV29-1 to TRBJ2-1; 9 positions match TRBD1. CDR1 is SQVTM, CDR2 ANQGSEA, per germline. Losses at the gene ends were 4 bases for V and 0 bases for J; bases not matched to a gene: 13. The CDR3 consists of 18 residues.

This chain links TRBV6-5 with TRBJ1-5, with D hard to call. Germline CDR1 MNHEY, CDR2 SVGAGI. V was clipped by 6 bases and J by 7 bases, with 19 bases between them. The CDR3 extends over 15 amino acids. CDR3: CASSPVSGPWQPQHF. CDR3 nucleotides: TGTGCCAGCAGCCCCGTTTCCGGTCCTTGGCAGCCCCAGCATTTT.

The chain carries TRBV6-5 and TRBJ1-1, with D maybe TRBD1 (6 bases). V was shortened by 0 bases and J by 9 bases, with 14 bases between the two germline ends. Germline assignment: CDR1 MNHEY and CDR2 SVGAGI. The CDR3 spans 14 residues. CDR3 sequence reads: CASSYSLVGQQAFF. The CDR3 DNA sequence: TGTGCCAGCAGTTACTCATTAGTAGGACAGCAAGCTTTCTTT.

The CDR3 spells CASSPRTGGGNTIYF. The DNA for the CDR3 is TGTGCCAGCAGCCCCCGAACAGGGGGCGGAAACACCATATATTTT. The chain combines TRBV27 with TRBJ1-3; 9 bases align to TRBD1. Germline loops: CDR1 MNHEY, CDR2 SMNVEV (reference sequence). Trimming removed 6 bases from V and 4 bases from J; junction bases left unmatched: 7. The CDR3 is made up of 15 amino acids.

CDR3 sequence reads: CAWSHGGNQPQHF. The DNA of the CDR3 is TGTGCCTGGTCTCACGGGGGCAATCAGCCCCAGCATTTT. V gene TRBV30 combines with J gene TRBJ1-5; D gene uncertain. Germline CDR1 GTSNPN, CDR2 SVGIG (reference sequence). There are 13 residues in the CDR3. Trimming removed 5 bases from V and 2 bases from J, with 10 bases in between.

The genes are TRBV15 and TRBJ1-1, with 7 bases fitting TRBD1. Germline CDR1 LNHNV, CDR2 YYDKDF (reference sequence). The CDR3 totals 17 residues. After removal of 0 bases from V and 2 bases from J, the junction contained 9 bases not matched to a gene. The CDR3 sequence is CATSRDQGQAKNTEAFF. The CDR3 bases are TGTGCCACCAGCAGAGATCAAGGACAGGCCAAAAACACTGAAGCTTTCTTT. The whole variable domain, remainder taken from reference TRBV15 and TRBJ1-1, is DAMVIQNPRYQVTQFGKPVTLSCSQTLNHNVMYWYQQKSSQAPKLLFHYYDKDFNNEADTPDNFQSRRPNTSFCFLDIRSPGLGDTAMYLCATSRDQGQAKNTEAFFGQGTRLTVV.

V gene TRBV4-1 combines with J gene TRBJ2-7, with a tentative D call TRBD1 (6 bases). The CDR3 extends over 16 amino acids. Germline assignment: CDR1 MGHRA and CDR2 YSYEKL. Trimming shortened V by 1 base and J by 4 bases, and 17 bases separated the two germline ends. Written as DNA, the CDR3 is TGCGCCAGCAGCCAAGGAGGGGTGGGGGCTTCGTACGAGCAGTACTTC. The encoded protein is CASSQGGVGASYEQYF.

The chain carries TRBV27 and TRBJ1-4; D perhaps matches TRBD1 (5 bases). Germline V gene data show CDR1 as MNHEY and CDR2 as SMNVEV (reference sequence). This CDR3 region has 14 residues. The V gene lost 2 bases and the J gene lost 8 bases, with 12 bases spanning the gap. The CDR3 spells CASSLRQGGEKLFF. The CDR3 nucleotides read TGTGCCAGCAGTTTAAGGCAGGGAGGCGAAAAACTGTTTTTT. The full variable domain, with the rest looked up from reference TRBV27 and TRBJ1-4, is EAQVTQNPRYLITVTGKKLTVTCSQNMNHEYMSWYRQDPGLGLRQIYYSMNVEVTDKGDVPEGYKVSRKEKRNFPLILESPSPNQTSLYFCASSLRQGGEKLFFGSGTQLSVL.

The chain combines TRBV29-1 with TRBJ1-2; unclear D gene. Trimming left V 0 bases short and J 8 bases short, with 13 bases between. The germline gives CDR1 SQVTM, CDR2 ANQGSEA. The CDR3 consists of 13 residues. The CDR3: CSVEDLPGKGYTF. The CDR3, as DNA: TGCAGCGTTGAAGATCTACCGGGGAAAGGCTACACCTTC.

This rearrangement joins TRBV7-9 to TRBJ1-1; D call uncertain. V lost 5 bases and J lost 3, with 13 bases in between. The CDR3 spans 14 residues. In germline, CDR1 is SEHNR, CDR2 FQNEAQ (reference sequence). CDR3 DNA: TGTGCCAGCAGCCCAACCGGGTCCCACACTGAAGCTTTCTTT. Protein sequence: CASSPTGSHTEAFF. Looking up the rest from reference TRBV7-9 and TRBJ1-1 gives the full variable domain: DTGVSQNPRHKITKRGQNVTFRCDPISEHNRLYWYRQTLGQGPEFLTYFQNEAQLEKSRLLSDRFSAERPKGSFSTLEIQRTEQGDSAMYLCASSPTGSHTEAFFGQGTRLTVV.

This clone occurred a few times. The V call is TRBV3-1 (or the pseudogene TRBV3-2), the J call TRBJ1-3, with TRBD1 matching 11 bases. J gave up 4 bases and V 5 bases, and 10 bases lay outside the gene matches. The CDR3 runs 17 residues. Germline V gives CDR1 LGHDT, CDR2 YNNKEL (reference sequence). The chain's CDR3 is CASSYRTGGESGNTIYF. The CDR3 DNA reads TGTGCCAGCAGCTACCGGACAGGGGGCGAGTCAGGAAACACCATATATTTT.

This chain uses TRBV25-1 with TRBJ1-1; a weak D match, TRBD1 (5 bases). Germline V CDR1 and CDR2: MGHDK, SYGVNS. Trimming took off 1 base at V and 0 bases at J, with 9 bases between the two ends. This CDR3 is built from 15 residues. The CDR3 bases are TGTGCCAGCAGTGAATTCGGGGGGGTGAACACTGAAGCTTTCTTT. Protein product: CASSEFGGVNTEAFF.

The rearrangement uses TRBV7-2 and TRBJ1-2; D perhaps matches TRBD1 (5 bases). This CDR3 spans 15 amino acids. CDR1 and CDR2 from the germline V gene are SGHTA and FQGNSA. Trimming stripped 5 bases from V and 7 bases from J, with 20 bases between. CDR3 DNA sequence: TGTGCCAGCAGCCCGACGTTAGTCAGGGCGTCTGGCTACACCTTC. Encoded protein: CASSPTLVRASGYTF.